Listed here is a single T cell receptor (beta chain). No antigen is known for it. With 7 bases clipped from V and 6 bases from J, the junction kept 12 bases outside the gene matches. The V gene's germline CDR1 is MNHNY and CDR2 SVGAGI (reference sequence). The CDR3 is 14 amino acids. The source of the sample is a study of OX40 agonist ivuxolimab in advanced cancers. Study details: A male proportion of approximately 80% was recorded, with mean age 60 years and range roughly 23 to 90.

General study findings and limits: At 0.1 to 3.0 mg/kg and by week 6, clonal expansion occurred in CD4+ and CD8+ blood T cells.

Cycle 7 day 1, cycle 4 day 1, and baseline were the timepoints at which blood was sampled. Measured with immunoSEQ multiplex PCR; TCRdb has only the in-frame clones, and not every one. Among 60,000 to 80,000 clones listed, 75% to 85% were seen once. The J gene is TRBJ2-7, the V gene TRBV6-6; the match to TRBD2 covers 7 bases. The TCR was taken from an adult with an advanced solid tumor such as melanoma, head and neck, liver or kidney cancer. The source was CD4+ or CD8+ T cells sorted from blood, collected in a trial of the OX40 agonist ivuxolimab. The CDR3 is CASTRVREDREQYF. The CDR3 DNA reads TGTGCCAGCACCAGGGTTCGGGAGGATCGCGAGCAGTACTTC.